This TCR beta chain was recorded in a study of CD8 T cells in Susac syndrome. Findings of the study overall: Individuals included in the TCR sequencing and HLA analysis were acknowledged by the study to be relatively few in number.

The authors reverse transcribed roughly 0.5 to 1 ug RNA with random hexamers. An immunoSEQ multiplex PCR amplified TCR beta CDR3 over 54 Vbeta and 13 Jbeta. TCRdb recomputed calls from the immunoSEQ multiplex PCR reads with MiXCR, one row per CDR3 protein. The sample has about 290,000 distinct CDR3 sequences; approximately 89% are singletons. Germline CDR1 is SGHTA and CDR2 is FQGTGA. J was trimmed by 6 bases and V by 0 bases; bases with no gene match: 7. The CDR3 is made up of 16 amino acids. High-throughput TCR beta sequencing covered peripheral CD8+ and CD4+ T cells. About this clonotype itself: Its antigen is undetermined.

Sequencing was done on a sample of CD8+ T cells from PBMCs. This receptor was identified in a human donor with multiple sclerosis. The chain has TRBV7-3 and TRBJ2-1; 8 positions agree with TRBD2. CDR3 amino acids: CASSLTSGMIVNEQFF. In nucleotides, the CDR3 is TGTGCCAGCAGCTTAACTAGCGGGATGATTGTCAATGAGCAGTTCTTC.